Reported below is one T cell receptor (beta chain). The CDR3 runs to 18 residues. CDR1 is SGDLS, CDR2 YYNGEE, per germline. With 1 base clipped from V and 2 bases from J, the junction kept 9 bases outside the gene matches. This sample was taken from a study of sequential checkpoint blockade in melanoma. TCRdb's table, derived via immunoSEQ multiplex PCR, lists solely in-frame clones and lacks some. The sample lists some 14,000 clones; 70% to 85% were seen once. Treatment reported: randomized to nivolumab then ipilimumab (arm A) or the reverse (arm B). From thawed PBMCs, live CD3+CD8+ cells negative for CD19 and CD56 were sorted.

The gene calls are TRBV9 and TRBJ2-5, with 12 positions matching TRBD2. The origin of this receptor is a human donor with melanoma. This specimen was CD8+ T cells sorted from blood (inferred from file names), taken from a patient given nivolumab and ipilimumab in sequence. The CDR3 region has the DNA TGTGCCAGCAGCGTAAACCGCGCTAGCGGGGGGGATCAAGAGACCCAGTACTTC. It translates to CASSVNRASGGDQETQYF.